A selection of T cell receptor beta chains follows, all from one sample in a study of OX40 agonist ivuxolimab in advanced cancers. The table came from immunoSEQ multiplex PCR; TCRdb's copy has only in-frame clones and leaves some out. The sample consists of 40,000 to 45,000 clones, roughly 80% of them appearing once. This material consisted of CD4+ or CD8+ T cells sorted from blood, taken in a trial of the OX40 agonist ivuxolimab. These receptors came from an adult with an advanced solid tumor such as melanoma, head and neck, liver or kidney cancer. Each CDR3 is given with its conserved first and last residue. Clone sizes are given selectively: once, few, many, or a class where the clone is expanded.

TRBV6-4,NA,TRBJ2-1,CASSEREWDEQFF
TRBV10-3,NA,TRBJ1-1,CAISERRGSTEAFF
TRBV6-6,NA,TRBJ1-2,CASSYSRDSTDGYTF
TRBV11-2,NA,TRBJ2-7,CASSFWAAYEQYF
TRBV4-1,NA,TRBJ2-1,CASSQVPAGSYNEQFF
TRBV30,once,TRBJ1-2,CAWRDRGTRGGYTF
TRBV5-1,NA,TRBJ2-2,CASSPRTGSGNTGELFF
TRBV5-1,few,TRBJ2-5,CASREGLQETQYF
TRBV27,NA,TRBJ2-7,CASSPGLAGYEQYF
TRBV28,NA,TRBJ1-1,CASSEPTGTPYRSFF
TRBV19,NA,TRBJ2-7,CASNGRGREGSSYEQYF
TRBV11-3,NA,TRBJ2-1,CASSLDPHGAEQFF
TRBV4-3,NA,TRBJ1-1,CASSPTYGGGTEAFF
TRBV7-9,once,TRBJ2-3,CASSPSVLGGTQYF
TRBV15,once,TRBJ2-7,CATSRARFQEQYF
TRBV27,NA,TRBJ2-3,CASSPGSKGTQYF
TRBV28,few,TRBJ1-1,CASSSTLGTTEAFF
TRBV10-1,NA,TRBJ2-7,CASSFYEQYF
TRBV28,NA,TRBJ2-1,CASSTGTAGTRGYNEQFF
TRBV7-2,once,TRBJ2-2,CASSLVAGAGTGELFF
TRBV7-2,few,TRBJ2-2,CASSFFGELFF
TRBV7-9,NA,TRBJ2-1,CASSPKLRLALNNEQFF
TRBV2,NA,TRBJ2-3,CASSDSARTDTQYF
TRBV18,NA,TRBJ2-1,CASSPRLGSSYNEQFF
TRBV9,NA,TRBJ2-3,CASSVGVAVSTDTQYF
TRBV6-5,NA,TRBJ1-2,CASKTTGYYGYTF
TRBV19,NA,TRBJ1-5,CASSMGDRVKPQHF
TRBV30,NA,TRBJ1-5,CAWASGLGQPQHF
TRBV7-9,NA,NA,CASSKSGSSPEQYF
TRBV2,NA,TRBJ2-3,CASSLQGDTQYF
TRBV7-9,NA,TRBJ2-1,CASSLSGAGSYNEQFF
TRBV18,NA,TRBJ1-1,CASSPPGRGNTEAFF
TRBV25-1,NA,TRBJ2-3,CASSGGQSSSTDTQYF
TRBV7-3,once,TRBJ2-2,CASSPDSLNTGELFF
TRBV6-5,NA,TRBJ2-5,CASSKPGLESETQYF
TRBV30,NA,TRBJ1-6,CAWTQAGDSPLHF
TRBV5-4,NA,TRBJ1-6,CASSLDEASPLHF
TRBV6-5,NA,TRBJ2-3,CASSYTKRGSTDTQYF
TRBV4-1,NA,TRBJ2-3,CASSPGARGNADTQYF
TRBV5-1,NA,TRBJ1-5,CASSLGFRGQPQHF
TRBV18,NA,TRBJ2-2,CASSSSGPGELFF
TRBV28,NA,TRBJ2-2,CASSLPGVSTGELFF
TRBV21-1,NA,TRBJ1-2,CASSLRPQKQDPANYGYTF
TRBV28,NA,TRBJ1-3,CASSLPPTASGNTIYF
TRBV6-4,NA,TRBJ2-3,CASSDSGIRSTDTQYF
TRBV27,NA,TRBJ1-2,CASSYRGRGGGYTF
TRBV6-6,NA,TRBJ2-3,CASTLLGLAGTDTQYF
TRBV5-1,NA,TRBJ1-2,CASRPRTGQDGYTF
TRBV28,NA,TRBJ1-2,CASRGTRVSGYTF
TRBV18,few,TRBJ2-4,CASSPEGSLAKNIQYF
TRBV29-1,NA,TRBJ2-7,CSVSTGGDEQYF
TRBV29-1,NA,TRBJ1-1,CSAPGGGGTNTEAFF
TRBV5-6,NA,TRBJ2-2,CASRPGLAGEAFTGELFF
TRBV2,NA,TRBJ1-1,CASSLGMNTEAFF
TRBV18,NA,TRBJ2-2,CASSRRTGGDTGELFF